The present T cell receptor beta chain was sequenced within a study of CD4 and CD8 cells across lung adenocarcinoma regions. One entry per CDR3 protein, called by TCRdb with MiXCR from the PCR reads. The profile shows about 19,000 distinct CDR3 sequences, around 50% of them singletons. This clonotype came up a few times. The CDR3 has 14 residues. The V gene's germline CDR1 is SGHNT and CDR2 YENEEA. The TCR originated in a male donor with lung adenocarcinoma. The CD4 and CD8 labels of this study may be unreliable. The rearrangement joins TRBV11-3 to TRBJ2-1; D remains unclear. The DNA end lines up better with TRBJ2-7; the J call may be wrong. Sequences were obtained from CD8+ T cells from the margin of a lung tumor. The DNA of the CDR3 is TGTGCCAGCAGCTCCAGACCGAGAACCTACGAGCAGTACTTC. It is translated as CASSSRPRTYEQYF.